These 6 T cell receptor beta chains share one sample of origin, sequenced in a study of blood T cell repertoires in COVID-19 (dated by TCRdb to 2020 to 2021). Library creation used the immunoSEQ multiplex PCR assay. TCRdb holds this immuneACCESS table with in-frame rearrangements only. Some clones are missing; in checked studies, unresolved V genes explain under half, and the rest has no known cause. Counted in this sample were about 260,000 clones; approximately 90% of them appeared once. The ten largest clones represent over 0.75% of the sample. Sequencing used PBMCs or T cells enriched from blood (not recorded which). The receptors shown here come from a man aged 45-60 years who had been exposed to COVID-19.

This chain uses TRBV29-1 with TRBJ1-5; tentatively, D is TRBD1 (5 bases). The germline CDR1 and CDR2 sequences are SQVTM and ANQGSEA. The V end was cut by 4 bases, the J end by 0 bases, with 10 bases between. The CDR3 runs 14 residues. In nucleotides, the CDR3 is TGCAGCGTTGTTGGGGGGGATAGCAATCAGCCCCAGCATTTT. Translated, it gives CSVVGGDSNQPQHF.

The chain employs TRBV5-1 and TRBJ2-6; TRBD2 agrees at 9 bases. V was clipped by 4 bases and J by 0 bases; unmatched bases: 11. CDR1 is SGHRS, CDR2 YFSETQ, per germline. CDR3 size: 19 residues. Here the CDR3 DNA reads TGCGCCAGCAGCAAAAGCTCTAGCGGGGAATACTCTGGGGCCAACGTCCTGACTTTC. This sequence encodes CASSKSSSGEYSGANVLTF.

The V gene is TRBV27, the J gene TRBJ2-7; possibly TRBD2 for D (5 bases). CDR3 length: 14 amino acids. Trimming took off 2 bases at V and 0 bases at J, with 8 bases between the two ends. The germline gives CDR1 MNHEY, CDR2 SMNVEV (reference sequence). CDR3 amino acids: CASSLRGNSYEQYV. CDR3 nucleotides: TGTGCCAGCAGTTTACGAGGGAACTCCTACGAGCAGTACGTC.

V is TRBV6-5 and J is TRBJ1-2, with D uncertain. The CDR3 extends over 15 amino acids. V was shortened by 2 bases and J by 2 bases, with 12 bases between the two germline ends. Germline lookup yields CDR1 MNHEY and CDR2 SVGAGI. The CDR3 DNA is TGTGCCAGCAGTTACCTGGCAGGCCCGAACTATGGCTACACCTTC. This encodes CASSYLAGPNYGYTF.

This chain joins TRBV28 and TRBJ1-1; weak D call: TRBD1 (6 bases). The CDR3 has 15 amino acids. Looked up from germline, CDR1 is MDHEN and CDR2 is SYDVKM. V was shortened by 6 bases and J by 1 base, with 15 bases between the two germline ends. The DNA for the CDR3 is TGTGCCAGCAGGGATTCAGGGGACGCGAACACTGAAGCTTTCTTT. Its protein is CASRDSGDANTEAFF. Together with reference TRBV28 and TRBJ1-1, the CDR3 gives the full variable domain: DVKVTQSSRYLVKRTGEKVFLECVQDMDHENMFWYRQDPGLGLRLIYFSYDVKMKEKGDIPEGYSVSREKKERFSLILESASTNQTSMYLCASRDSGDANTEAFFGQGTRLTVV.

The CDR3 loop is CASSSLDRANQPQHF. CDR3 sequence (DNA): TGTGCCAGCAGTTCCCTCGACAGGGCAAATCAGCCCCAGCATTTT. V and J are TRBV27 and TRBJ1-5; 7 bases line up with TRBD1. CDR1 is MNHEY and CDR2 is SMNVEV in the germline V gene (reference sequence). Germline trimming cut 4 bases from V and 4 bases from J; bases unmatched to any gene: 7. The CDR3 totals 15 residues.